This T cell receptor beta chain was sequenced during a study of glioma-infiltrating T cells after dendritic cell vaccination. Study background: Monocyte-derived dendritic cells, cultured less than 8 days with IL-4 and GM-CSF, were pulsed with autologous tumor lysate.

Selection required adequate fresh-frozen tumor tissue plus more than two years' survival data. The method was immunoSEQ multiplex PCR; TCRdb's version includes in-frame clones alone and lacks a portion of them. The sample lists tens of thousands of clones; less than 85% were seen once. The specimen was blood, collected before dendritic cell vaccination. The clonotype originates from a human donor with glioblastoma.

In DNA, the CDR3 is TGTGCCAGCAGCCCAACCGAAAGACAGGGATACACTGAAGCTTTCTTT. Translation: CASSPTERQGYTEAFF. The chain recombines TRBV5-4 with TRBJ1-1; 7 nucleotides match TRBD1. J was trimmed by 3 bases and V by 4 bases; bases with no gene match: 12. This CDR3 is 16 amino acids long. The germline gives CDR1 SGHNT, CDR2 YYREEE (reference sequence). The entire variable domain, with the rest obtained from reference TRBV5-4 and TRBJ1-1, is as follows: ETGVTQSPTHLIKTRGQQVTLRCSSQSGHNTVSWYQQALGQGPQFIFQYYREEENGRGNFPPRFSGLQFPNYSSELNVNALELDDSALYLCASSPTERQGYTEAFFGQGTRLTVV.